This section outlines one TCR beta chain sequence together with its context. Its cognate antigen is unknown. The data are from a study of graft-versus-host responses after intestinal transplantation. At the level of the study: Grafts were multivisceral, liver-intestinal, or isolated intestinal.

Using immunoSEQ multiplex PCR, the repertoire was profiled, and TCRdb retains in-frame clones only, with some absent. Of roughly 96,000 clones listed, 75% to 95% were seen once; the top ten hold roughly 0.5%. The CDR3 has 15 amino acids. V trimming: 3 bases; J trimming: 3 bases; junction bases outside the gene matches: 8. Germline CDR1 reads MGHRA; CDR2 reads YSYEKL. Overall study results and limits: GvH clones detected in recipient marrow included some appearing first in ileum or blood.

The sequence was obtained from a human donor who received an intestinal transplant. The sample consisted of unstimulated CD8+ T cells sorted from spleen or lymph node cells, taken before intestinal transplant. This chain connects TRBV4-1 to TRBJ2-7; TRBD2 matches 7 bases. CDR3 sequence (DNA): TGCGCCAGCAGCCAGGCCCCGGGGGGAAACTACGAGCAGTACTTC. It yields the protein CASSQAPGGNYEQYF.